These 24 T cell receptor beta chains were sequenced from one sample in a study of T cell repertoires in cytomegalovirus infection. Each CDR3 protein gets one entry after TCRdb re-called the reads with MiXCR. This table holds about 680,000 distinct CDR3 sequences, more than 20% found once. Material: CD8+ T cells from PBMCs. The receptors here all came from a human donor in good health (CMV status not recorded). Some clones in this sample may be carry-over from other donors' samples.

The genes are TRBV25-1 and TRBJ1-2; 9 bases align to TRBD1. V was pared by 4 bases and J by 5 bases, with 8 bases of the junction left unmatched. Looked up from germline, CDR1 is MGHDK and CDR2 is SYGVNS. The CDR3 spans 15 residues. CDR3 DNA: TGTGCCAGCAGTGGGCCTCGGGGACAGGGTTATGGCTACACCTTC. Protein product: CASSGPRGQGYGYTF.

The chain has TRBV2 and TRBJ2-1, with D uncertain. CDR3 length: 12 amino acids. V was pared by 2 bases and J by 9 bases, with 8 bases between. The V gene's germline CDR1 is SNHLY and CDR2 FYNNEI. CDR3 in amino acids: CASSENLGEQFF. Written as DNA, the CDR3 is TGTGCCAGCAGTGAAAATTTGGGTGAGCAGTTCTTC.

A few counts support this clonotype. V usage is TRBV29-1 and J usage is TRBJ2-7; a possible D gene is TRBD2 (5 bases). Germline CDR1 SQVTM, CDR2 ANQGSEA. V was pared by 7 bases and J by 4 bases, with 20 bases between. The CDR3 totals 14 residues. CDR3 sequence reads: CSALDITGDYEQYF. CDR3 in DNA: TGCAGCGCTTTGGATATTACCGGGGATTACGAGCAGTACTTC.

This clonotype was seen ten or more times. This sequence joins TRBV7-2 and TRBJ1-6; perhaps TRBD1 as D (5 bases). Germline values: CDR1 SGHTA, CDR2 FQGNSA. This CDR3 spans 14 amino acids. V lost 2 bases and J lost 13, with 15 bases in between. The CDR3 reads CASSLIHTGSPLHF. In DNA form, the CDR3 reads TGTGCCAGCAGCTTAATCCATACAGGCTCGCCCCTCCACTTT.

This clonotype was seen repeatedly, ten times or more. The CDR3 DNA reads as TGTGCCAGCAGCTTAGCGTGGAGGGGCGCGGTGAACACTGAAGCTTTCTTT. Amino acid sequence: CASSLAWRGAVNTEAFF. The chain joins TRBV7-6 to TRBJ1-1; a weak D match, TRBD1 (5 bases). V lost 0 bases to trimming and J lost 0 bases, with 14 bases between them. Looked up from germline, CDR1 is SGHVS and CDR2 is FNYEAQ. This CDR3 is 17 amino acids long. Variable domain in full (rest from reference TRBV7-6 and TRBJ1-1): GAGVSQSPRYKVTKRGQDVALRCDPISGHVSLYWYRQALGQGPEFLTYFNYEAQQDKSGLPNDRFSAERPEGSISTLTIQRTEQRDSAMYRCASSLAWRGAVNTEAFFGQGTRLTVV.

DNA for the CDR3: TGTGCCAGCAGTTTGGACAGGGGATATAATCAGCCCCAGCATTTT. Protein sequence: CASSLDRGYNQPQHF. The chain combines TRBV28 with TRBJ1-5, with 9 bases identical to TRBD1. V was clipped by 3 bases and J by 4 bases; unmatched bases: 4. The germline gives CDR1 MDHEN, CDR2 SYDVKM. The CDR3 is 15 amino acids.

The chain carries TRBV5-6 and TRBJ1-1; D not certain. There are 13 residues in the CDR3. Germline V lookup: CDR1 SGHDT, CDR2 YYEEEE. V was pared by 6 bases and J by 4 bases, with 13 bases between. The CDR3 loop reads CASTDGWVTEAFF. The CDR3 DNA reads as TGTGCCAGCACGGACGGGTGGGTCACTGAAGCTTTCTTT.

This clonotype was seen ten or more times. This chain connects TRBV13 to TRBJ2-1, with 12 bases that match TRBD2. Germline V CDR1 and CDR2: PRHDT, FYEKMQ (reference sequence). The CDR3 totals 16 residues. The V and J ends lost 4 bases and 6 bases, in that order; junction bases with no gene match: 7. CDR3 region: CASSSRTSGDGNEQFF. The CDR3 region has the DNA TGTGCCAGCAGCTCCCGGACTAGCGGGGACGGCAATGAGCAGTTCTTC.

A few counts support this clonotype. The chain employs TRBV6-6 and TRBJ2-1; D uncertain. This CDR3 has 11 amino acids. CDR1 and CDR2 (germline): MNHNY, SVGAGI (reference sequence). V was pared by 8 bases and J by 6 bases, with 8 bases between. Here the CDR3 DNA reads TGTGCCAGCCATGCCAGCAATGAGCAGTTCTTC. Translating gives CASHASNEQFF.

This clonotype was seen repeatedly, ten times or more. The rearrangement joins TRBV6-5 to TRBJ1-1; 9 bases agree with TRBD1. After removal of 5 bases from V and 4 bases from J, the junction contained 5 bases not matched to a gene. The CDR3 sequence is 14 residues long. CDR1 and CDR2 (germline): MNHEY, SVGAGI. CDR3 nucleotide sequence: TGTGCCAGCAGTACAGGACAGGGGATCACTGAAGCTTTCTTT. The encoded protein is CASSTGQGITEAFF.

This clonotype was observed a single time. This may be a read error: a much more frequent sequence differs by one nucleotide. The chain combines TRBV7-3 with TRBJ2-2; D tentatively reads TRBD1 or TRBD2 (5 bases each). The length of the CDR3 is 14 residues. Germline V lookup: CDR1 SGHTA, CDR2 FQGTGA. Trimming removed 7 bases at V and 4 bases at J, with 13 bases between. CDR3 DNA sequence: TGTGCCAGCAACTCGGGACCCCCCACCGGGGAGCTGTTTTTT. This encodes CASNSGPPTGELFF.

The V call is TRBV2, the J call TRBJ1-5; D unresolved. The CDR3 covers 15 residues. Germline-derived CDR1 and CDR2 are SNHLY and FYNNEI. V dropped 0 bases and J dropped 6 bases, with 12 bases sitting between them. For the CDR3, the DNA is TGTGCCAGCAGTGAAGCCCCTGACACAGCTCAGCCCCAGCATTTT. Protein product: CASSEAPDTAQPQHF.

This chain uses TRBV19 with TRBJ2-2, with D hard to call. V was trimmed by 1 base and J by 1 base, leaving 13 bases between them. The length of the CDR3 is 17 residues. Looked up from germline, CDR1 is LNHDA and CDR2 is SQIVND (reference sequence). CDR3 nucleotides: TGTGCCAGTAGTATAGGAGGAGATAGTAGGAACACCGGGGAGCTGTTTTTT. The encoded protein is CASSIGGDSRNTGELFF.

At least ten counts were recorded for this clonotype. This chain links TRBV28 with TRBJ2-1, with D perhaps matching TRBD1 (6 bases). The CDR3 covers 16 residues. Germline V gene data show CDR1 as MDHEN and CDR2 as SYDVKM. V was trimmed by 10 bases and J by 0 bases, leaving 19 bases between them. The CDR3 region is CATEGDNDSSYNEQFF. DNA for the CDR3: TGTGCCACCGAGGGGGACAATGACAGCTCCTACAATGAGCAGTTCTTC.

This chain uses TRBV6-5 with TRBJ2-2; D gene uncertain. Trimming left V 6 bases short and J 7 bases short, with 9 bases between. CDR1 MNHEY and CDR2 SVGAGI come from the germline V gene. The CDR3 is 12 amino acids. CDR3 DNA sequence: TGTGCCAGCAGCTGGGCCGACGGGGAGCTGTTTTTT. This sequence encodes CASSWADGELFF.

This sequence joins TRBV9 and TRBJ2-1; weak D call: TRBD1 (8 bases). V lost 0 bases to trimming and J lost 6 bases, with 16 bases between them. CDR1 and CDR2 (germline): SGDLS, YYNGEE. There are 16 residues in the CDR3. CDR3 in amino acids: CASSVATGGVFNEQFF. The CDR3 DNA reads as TGTGCCAGCAGCGTAGCTACAGGGGGGGTTTTCAATGAGCAGTTCTTC.

The table lists this clonotype with a few counts. This chain uses TRBV14 with TRBJ1-2, with TRBD1 as a possible D gene (6 bases). There are 13 residues in the CDR3. From germline, CDR1 is SGHDN and CDR2 FVKESK. The V and J ends lost 1 base and 4 bases respectively, with 7 bases between them. CDR3: CASSQGGRYGYTF. The DNA for the CDR3 is TGTGCCAGCAGCCAAGGGGGGCGCTATGGCTACACCTTC.

V usage is TRBV20-1 and J usage is TRBJ2-1; TRBD2 agrees at 7 bases. Germline V CDR1 and CDR2: DFQATT, SNEGSKA (reference sequence). V shed 0 bases and J 7 bases; nucleotides not matched to a gene: 18. There are 18 residues in the CDR3. The CDR3 sequence is CSARDWGSGDHLGNEQFF. CDR3 coding DNA: TGCAGTGCTAGAGATTGGGGGAGCGGGGACCACTTGGGGAATGAGCAGTTCTTC.

This clonotype was observed a few times. The rearrangement joins TRBV7-9 to TRBJ2-1; 9 bases match TRBD1. With 5 bases clipped from V and 10 bases from J, the junction kept 15 bases outside the gene matches. CDR1 is SEHNR and CDR2 is FQNEAQ in the germline V gene (reference sequence). The CDR3 runs to 16 residues. Written as DNA, the CDR3 is TGTGCCAGCAGCGACCTTCGTACCGGGACAGGGTTAGAGCAGTTCTTC. Amino acid sequence: CASSDLRTGTGLEQFF.

Worth noting for this clonotype: The junction departs from the called germline gene at one end, perhaps through a read error. The chain links TRBV7-6 to TRBJ2-5; 10 bases map to TRBD2. CDR1 and CDR2 (germline): SGHVS, FNYEAQ. The CDR3 totals 16 residues. This chain's CDR3 is CANSFPGLATQETQYF. In nucleotides, the CDR3 is TGTGCCAACAGCTTCCCGGGACTAGCGACACAAGAGACCCAGTACTTC.

The J gene is TRBJ2-5, the V gene TRBV14; the D gene is possibly TRBD1 (6 bases). The germline V gene has CDR1 SGHDN and CDR2 FVKESK. The CDR3 sequence is 15 residues long. Deletions cut 0 bases from V and 6 bases from J, with 14 bases between. The CDR3 reads CASSQEWGRGKTQYF. DNA of the CDR3: TGTGCCAGCAGCCAAGAATGGGGGCGCGGAAAGACCCAGTACTTC.

CDR3 DNA: TGTGCCACCAGCACTGCGCCTTCGAGGATTATTTCCTACAATGAGCAGTTCTTC. This translates into CATSTAPSRIISYNEQFF. This rearrangement joins TRBV15 to TRBJ2-1; D remains ambiguous. The germline V and J ends were trimmed by 4 bases and 1 base, with 20 bases remaining between them. CDR1 is LNHNV, CDR2 YYDKDF, per germline (reference sequence). CDR3 size: 18 residues.

The table lists this clonotype with many counts. The chain recombines TRBV11-1 with TRBJ1-1; TRBD1 matches 12 bases. The CDR3 has 16 residues. V trimming: 6 bases; J trimming: 0 bases; junction bases outside the gene matches: 5. Per the germline V gene, CDR1 is SGHAT and CDR2 is FQDESV (reference sequence). Written as DNA, the CDR3 is TGTGCCAGCAGTAGGGACAGGGGGCCGATGAACACTGAAGCTTTCTTT. Encoded protein: CASSRDRGPMNTEAFF.

The chain employs TRBV2 and TRBJ2-1; D is tentatively TRBD1 or TRBD2 (6 bases each). The CDR3 extends over 15 amino acids. In germline, CDR1 is SNHLY, CDR2 FYNNEI. Trimming removed 3 bases from V and 9 bases from J, with 18 bases in between. CDR3 DNA sequence: TGTGCCAGCAGTGAGAACGGGGGCGAGTTCGGTGAGCAGTTCTTC. Amino acid sequence: CASSENGGEFGEQFF.